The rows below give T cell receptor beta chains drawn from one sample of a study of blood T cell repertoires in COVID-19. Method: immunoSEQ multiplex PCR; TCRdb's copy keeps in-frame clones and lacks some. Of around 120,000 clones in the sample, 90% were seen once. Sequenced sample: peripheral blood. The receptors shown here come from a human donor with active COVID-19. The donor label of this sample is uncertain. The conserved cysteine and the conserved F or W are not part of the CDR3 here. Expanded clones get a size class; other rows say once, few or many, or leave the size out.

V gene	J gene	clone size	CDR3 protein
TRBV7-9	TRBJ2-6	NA	ASSWYSSGANVLT
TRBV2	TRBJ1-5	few	ASTDSSNQPQH
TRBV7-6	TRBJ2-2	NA	ASSTTGSFAGELF
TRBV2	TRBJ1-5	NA	ASSRTGGSTQPQH
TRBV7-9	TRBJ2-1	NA	ASSLPGRSYNEQF
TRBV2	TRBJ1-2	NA	ASSAGTGSGYT
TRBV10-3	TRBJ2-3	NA	AIGRQGPTDTQY
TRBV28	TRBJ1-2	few	ASSSAGQALLHGYT
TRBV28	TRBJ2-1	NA	ASGRTEQF
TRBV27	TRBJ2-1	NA	ASSGQANNEQF
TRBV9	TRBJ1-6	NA	ASSVVGQNSPLH
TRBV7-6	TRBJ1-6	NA	ASSLRDYSPLH
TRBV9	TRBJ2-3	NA	ASSVLAGGSTDTQY
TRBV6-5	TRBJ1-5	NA	ASRRLQGNNQPQH
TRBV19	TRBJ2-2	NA	ASSITSGGTGELF
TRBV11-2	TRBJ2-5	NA	ASRQGAWETQY
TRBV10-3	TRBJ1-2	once	AIRSDRGPGYT
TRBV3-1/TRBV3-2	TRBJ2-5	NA	ASSRRTSGQETQY
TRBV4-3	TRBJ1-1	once	ASSQGLLVRGRTEAF
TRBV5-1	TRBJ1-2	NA	ASSLEAGEYYGYT
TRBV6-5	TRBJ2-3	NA	ASSRTGGRDTQY
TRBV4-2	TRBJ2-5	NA	ASSQVAQGYGTQY
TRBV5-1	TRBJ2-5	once	ASSLEGQGVWETQY
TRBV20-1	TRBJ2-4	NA	SARGLARNV
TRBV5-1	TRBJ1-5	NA	ASSLDPSSNQPQH
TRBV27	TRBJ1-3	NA	ASSQDSDGNTIY
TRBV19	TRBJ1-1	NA	ASSIGLTGNTEAF
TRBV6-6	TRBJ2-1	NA	ASGTDSWNEQF
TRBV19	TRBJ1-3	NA	ASKEEGASGNTIY
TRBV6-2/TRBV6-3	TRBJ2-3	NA	ASSSPSGEGTDTQY
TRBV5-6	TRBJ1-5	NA	ASRPEDRTHSNQPQH
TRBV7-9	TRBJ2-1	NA	ASSLVGFGGNEQF
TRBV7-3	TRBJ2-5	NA	ASSSVDGLQETQY
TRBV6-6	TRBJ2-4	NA	ASSYQGSAAKNIQY
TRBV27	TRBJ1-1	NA	ASSFRGTEAF